This TCR beta chain was observed in a study of blood T cell repertoires in COVID-19. Across the whole study: The analysed material was cDNA or gDNA that came from T cells, B-cell-depleted T cells, or PBMCs.

Concerning this clone: A read error may produce the germline difference seen at one junction end.

Seattle's enrolled individuals joined amid active infection and were then monitored longitudinally. Profiled with immunoSEQ multiplex PCR; TCRdb holds only in-frame clones, not every one. Of about 260,000 clones in the sample, about 87% were seen once. The CDR3 is 11 amino acids. CDR1 and CDR2 from the germline V gene are MDHEN and SYDVKM. The sequencing input was peripheral blood. The sequence came from a woman in her seventies with COVID-19, enrolled during active disease. The V gene is TRBV28, the J gene TRBJ1-4; D gene uncertain. CDR3 sequence: CASSSSGWRAF. CDR3 coding DNA: TGTGCCAGCAGTTCCTCGGGGTGGAGGGCTTTT. The whole variable domain, filled in from reference TRBV28 and TRBJ1-4, reads DVKVTQSSRYLVKRTGEKVFLECVQDMDHENMFWYRQDPGLGLRLIYFSYDVKMKEKGDIPEGYSVSREKKERFSLILESASTNQTSMYLCASSSSGWRAFGSGTQLSVL.